This section outlines one T cell receptor (beta chain) sequence together with its context. This sample was taken from a study of cytomegalovirus exposure and HLA in healthy donors. Germline trimming cut 5 bases from V and 6 bases from J; bases unmatched to any gene: 10. The CDR3 is made up of 15 amino acids. CDR1 MNHNS and CDR2 SASEGT come from the germline V gene. Method: immunoSEQ multiplex PCR; TCRdb's copy keeps in-frame clones and lacks some. The sample contains about 79,000 clones, over 85% of which appear only once. This sequence joins TRBV6-1 and TRBJ1-5; 7 bases are shared with TRBD1. The specimen was PBMCs. This clonotype originated in a woman between 25 and 40 years old in good health and CMV-seronegative. The CDR3 DNA reads as TGTGCCAGCAGTCGGAACAGGGGATTGGGTCAGCCCCAGCATTTT. It specifies CASSRNRGLGQPQHF.